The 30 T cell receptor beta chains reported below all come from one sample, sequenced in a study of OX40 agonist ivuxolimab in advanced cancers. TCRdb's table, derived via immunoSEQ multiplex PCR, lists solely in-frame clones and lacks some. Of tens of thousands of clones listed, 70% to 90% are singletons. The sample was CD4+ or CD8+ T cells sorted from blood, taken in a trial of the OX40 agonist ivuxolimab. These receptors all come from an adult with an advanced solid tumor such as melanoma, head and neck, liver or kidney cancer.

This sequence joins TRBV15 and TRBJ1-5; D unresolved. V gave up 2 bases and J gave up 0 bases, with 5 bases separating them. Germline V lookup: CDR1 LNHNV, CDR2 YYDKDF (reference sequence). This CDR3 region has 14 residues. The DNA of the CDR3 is TGTGCCACCAGCAGACAATATAGCAATCAGCCCCAGCATTTT. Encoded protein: CATSRQYSNQPQHF.

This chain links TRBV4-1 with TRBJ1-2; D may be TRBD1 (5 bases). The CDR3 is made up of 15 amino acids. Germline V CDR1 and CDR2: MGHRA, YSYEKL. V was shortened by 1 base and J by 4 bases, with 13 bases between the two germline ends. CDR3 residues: CASSQVGEGPYGYTF. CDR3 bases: TGCGCCAGCAGCCAAGTTGGGGAGGGGCCCTATGGCTACACCTTC.

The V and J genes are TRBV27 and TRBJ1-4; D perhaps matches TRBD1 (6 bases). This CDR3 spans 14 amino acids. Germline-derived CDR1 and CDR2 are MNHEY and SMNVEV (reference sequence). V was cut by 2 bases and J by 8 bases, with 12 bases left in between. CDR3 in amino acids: CASSLGGAWEKLFF. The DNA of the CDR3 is TGTGCCAGCAGTTTAGGGGGCGCCTGGGAAAAACTGTTTTTT.

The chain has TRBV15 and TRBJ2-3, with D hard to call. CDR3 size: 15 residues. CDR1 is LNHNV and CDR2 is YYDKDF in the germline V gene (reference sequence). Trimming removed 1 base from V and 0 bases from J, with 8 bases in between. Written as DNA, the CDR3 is TGTGCCACCAGCAGAGCCGTATATAGCACAGATACGCAGTATTTT. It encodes CATSRAVYSTDTQYF.

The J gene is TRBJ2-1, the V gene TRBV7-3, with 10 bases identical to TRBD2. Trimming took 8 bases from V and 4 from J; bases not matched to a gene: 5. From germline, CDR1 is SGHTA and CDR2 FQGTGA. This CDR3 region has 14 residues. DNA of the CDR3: TGTGCCAGCGGAGCGGGAGGGCCTTACAATGAGCAGTTCTTC. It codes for CASGAGGPYNEQFF.

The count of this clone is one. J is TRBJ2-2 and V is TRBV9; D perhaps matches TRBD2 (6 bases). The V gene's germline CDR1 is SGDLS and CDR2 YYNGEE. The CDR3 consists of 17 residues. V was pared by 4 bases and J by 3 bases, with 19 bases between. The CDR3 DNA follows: TGTGCCAGCAGCCCACTCAGTGGGGGGAAGTACACCGGGGAGCTGTTTTTT. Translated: CASSPLSGGKYTGELFF.

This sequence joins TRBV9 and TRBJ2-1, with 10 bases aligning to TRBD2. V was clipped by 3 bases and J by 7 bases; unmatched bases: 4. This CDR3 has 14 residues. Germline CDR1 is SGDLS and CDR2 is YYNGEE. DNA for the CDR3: TGTGCCAGCAGCGCGGGACTAGCGCAAAATGAGCAGTTCTTC. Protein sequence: CASSAGLAQNEQFF.

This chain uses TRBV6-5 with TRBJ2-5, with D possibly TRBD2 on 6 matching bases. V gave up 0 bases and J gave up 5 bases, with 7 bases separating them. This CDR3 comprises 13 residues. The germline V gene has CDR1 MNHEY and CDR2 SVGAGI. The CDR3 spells CASSYSRGETQYF. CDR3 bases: TGTGCCAGCAGTTACTCTCGGGGGGAGACCCAGTACTTC.

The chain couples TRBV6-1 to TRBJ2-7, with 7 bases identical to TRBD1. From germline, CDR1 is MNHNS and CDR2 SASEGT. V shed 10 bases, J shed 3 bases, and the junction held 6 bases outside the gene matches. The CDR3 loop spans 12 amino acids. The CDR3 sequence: CATEGQNYEQYF. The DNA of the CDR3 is TGTGCCACCGAGGGACAGAACTACGAGCAGTACTTC.

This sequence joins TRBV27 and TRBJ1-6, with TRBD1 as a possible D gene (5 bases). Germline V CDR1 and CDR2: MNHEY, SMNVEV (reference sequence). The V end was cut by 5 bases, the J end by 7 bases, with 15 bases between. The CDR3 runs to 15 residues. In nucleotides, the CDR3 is TGTGCCAGCAGTCTCCCCGAGGGGCTAAATTCACCCCTCCACTTT. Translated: CASSLPEGLNSPLHF.

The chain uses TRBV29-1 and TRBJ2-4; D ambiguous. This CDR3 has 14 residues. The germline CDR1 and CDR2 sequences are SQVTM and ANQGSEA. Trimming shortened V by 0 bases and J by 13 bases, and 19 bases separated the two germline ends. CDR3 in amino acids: CSVEDLHSLPRQYF. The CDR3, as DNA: TGCAGCGTTGAAGATCTTCACAGTCTGCCCCGACAGTACTTC. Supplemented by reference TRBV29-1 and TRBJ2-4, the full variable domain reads SAVISQKPSRDICQRGTSLTIQCQVDSQVTMMFWYRQQPGQSLTLIATANQGSEATYESGFVIDKFPISRPNLTFSTLTVSNMSPEDSSIYLCSVEDLHSLPRQYFGAGTRLSVL.

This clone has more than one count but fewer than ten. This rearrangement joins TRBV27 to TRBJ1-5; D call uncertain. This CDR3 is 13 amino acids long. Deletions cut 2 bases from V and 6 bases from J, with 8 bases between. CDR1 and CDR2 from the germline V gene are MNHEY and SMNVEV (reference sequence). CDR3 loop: CASSLGRSQPQHF. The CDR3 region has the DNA TGTGCCAGCAGTTTAGGGAGATCTCAGCCCCAGCATTTT.

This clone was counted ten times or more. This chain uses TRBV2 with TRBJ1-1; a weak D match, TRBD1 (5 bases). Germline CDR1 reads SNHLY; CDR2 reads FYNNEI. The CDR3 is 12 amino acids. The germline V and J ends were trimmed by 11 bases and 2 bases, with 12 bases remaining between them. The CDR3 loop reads CAARQGNTEAFF. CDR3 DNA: TGTGCCGCCCGGCAGGGTAACACTGAAGCTTTCTTT. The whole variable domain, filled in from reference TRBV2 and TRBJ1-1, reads EPEVTQTPSHQVTQMGQEVILRCVPISNHLYFYWYRQILGQKVEFLVSFYNNEISEKSEIFDDQFSVERPDGSNFTLKIRSTKLEDSAMYFCAARQGNTEAFFGQGTRLTVV.

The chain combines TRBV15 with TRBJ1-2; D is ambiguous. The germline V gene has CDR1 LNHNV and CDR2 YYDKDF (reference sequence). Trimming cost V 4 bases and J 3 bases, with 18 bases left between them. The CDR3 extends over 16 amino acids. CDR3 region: CATSNGPAAWDYGYTF. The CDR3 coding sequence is TGTGCCACCAGCAACGGGCCGGCGGCGTGGGACTATGGCTACACCTTC.

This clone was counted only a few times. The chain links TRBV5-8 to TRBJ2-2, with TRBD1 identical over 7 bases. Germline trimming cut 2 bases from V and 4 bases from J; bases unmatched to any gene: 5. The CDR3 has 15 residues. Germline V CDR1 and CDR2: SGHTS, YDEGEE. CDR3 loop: CASSFSTGTTGELFF. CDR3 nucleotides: TGTGCCAGCAGCTTTTCGACAGGGACCACCGGGGAGCTGTTTTTT.

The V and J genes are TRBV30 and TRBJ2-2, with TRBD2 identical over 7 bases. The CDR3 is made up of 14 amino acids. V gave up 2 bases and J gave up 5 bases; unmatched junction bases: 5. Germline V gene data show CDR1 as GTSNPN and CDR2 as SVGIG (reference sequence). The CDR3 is CAWSQNGGTGELFF. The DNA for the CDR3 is TGTGCCTGGAGTCAGAACGGGGGGACCGGGGAGCTGTTTTTT. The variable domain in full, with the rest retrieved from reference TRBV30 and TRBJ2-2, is SQTIHQWPATLVQPVGSPLSLECTVEGTSNPNLYWYRQAAGRGLQLLFYSVGIGQISSEVPQNLSASRPQDRQFILSSKKLLLSDSGFYLCAWSQNGGTGELFFGEGSRLTVL.

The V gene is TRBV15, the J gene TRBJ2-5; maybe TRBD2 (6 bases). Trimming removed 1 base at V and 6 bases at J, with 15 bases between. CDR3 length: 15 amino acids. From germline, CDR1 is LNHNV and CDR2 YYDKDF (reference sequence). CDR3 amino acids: CATSRVGGAQKTQYF. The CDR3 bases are TGTGCCACCAGCAGAGTTGGAGGGGCGCAAAAGACCCAGTACTTC.

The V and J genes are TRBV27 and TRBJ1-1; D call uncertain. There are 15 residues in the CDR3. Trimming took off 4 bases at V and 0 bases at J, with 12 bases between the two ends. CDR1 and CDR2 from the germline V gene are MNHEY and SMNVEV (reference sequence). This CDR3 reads CASSSPPGLNTEAFF. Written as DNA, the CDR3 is TGTGCCAGCAGTTCCCCCCCGGGCTTGAACACTGAAGCTTTCTTT.

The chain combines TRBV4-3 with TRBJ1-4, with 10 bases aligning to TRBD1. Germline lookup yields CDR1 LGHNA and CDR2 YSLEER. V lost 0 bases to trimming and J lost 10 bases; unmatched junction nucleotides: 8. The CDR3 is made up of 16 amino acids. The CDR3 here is CASSQEIGTGVLKLFF. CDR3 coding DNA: TGCGCCAGCAGCCAAGAAATCGGGACAGGGGTATTAAAACTGTTTTTT.

The CDR3 here is CASSLGSLYEQYF. Written as DNA, the CDR3 is TGTGCCAGCAGCCTTGGGAGTCTATACGAGCAGTACTTC. The rearrangement joins TRBV4-2 to TRBJ2-7; the D gene is possibly TRBD2 (5 bases). The germline V and J ends were trimmed by 4 bases and 4 bases, with 11 bases remaining between them. Germline values: CDR1 LGHNA, CDR2 YNFKEQ. The CDR3 consists of 13 residues.

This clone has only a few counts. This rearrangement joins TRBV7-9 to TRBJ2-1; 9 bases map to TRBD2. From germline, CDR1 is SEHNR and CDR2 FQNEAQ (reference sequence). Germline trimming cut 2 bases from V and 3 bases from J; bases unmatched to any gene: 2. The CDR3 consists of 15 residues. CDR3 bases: TGTGCCAGCAGCTTATCAGCGGGAGGCTACAATGAGCAGTTCTTC. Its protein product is CASSLSAGGYNEQFF.

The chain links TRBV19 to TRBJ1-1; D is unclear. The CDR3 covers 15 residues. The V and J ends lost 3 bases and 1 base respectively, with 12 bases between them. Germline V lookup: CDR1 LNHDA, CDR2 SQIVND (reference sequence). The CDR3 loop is CASSMEQTQNTEAFF. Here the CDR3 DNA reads TGTGCCAGTAGTATGGAACAGACTCAGAACACTGAAGCTTTCTTT.

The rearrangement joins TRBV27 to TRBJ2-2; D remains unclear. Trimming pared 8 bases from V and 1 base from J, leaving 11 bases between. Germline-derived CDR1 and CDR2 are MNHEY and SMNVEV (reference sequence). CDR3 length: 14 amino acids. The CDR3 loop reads CASRLVRNTGELFF. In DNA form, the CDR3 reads TGTGCCAGCCGTCTTGTTAGGAACACCGGGGAGCTGTTTTTT.

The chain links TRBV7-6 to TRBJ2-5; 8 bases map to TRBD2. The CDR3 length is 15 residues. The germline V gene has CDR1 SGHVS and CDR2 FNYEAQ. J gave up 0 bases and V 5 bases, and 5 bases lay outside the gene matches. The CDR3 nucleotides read TGTGCCAGCAGCAATGTAGCGGGAAACCAAGAGACCCAGTACTTC. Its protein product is CASSNVAGNQETQYF.

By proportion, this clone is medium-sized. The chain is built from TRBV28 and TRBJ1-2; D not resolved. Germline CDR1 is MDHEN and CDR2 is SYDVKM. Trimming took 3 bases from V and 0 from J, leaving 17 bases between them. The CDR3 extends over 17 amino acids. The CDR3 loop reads CASSFTGLGRSNYGYTF. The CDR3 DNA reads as TGTGCCAGCAGTTTCACTGGGTTGGGCCGTTCTAACTATGGCTACACCTTC.

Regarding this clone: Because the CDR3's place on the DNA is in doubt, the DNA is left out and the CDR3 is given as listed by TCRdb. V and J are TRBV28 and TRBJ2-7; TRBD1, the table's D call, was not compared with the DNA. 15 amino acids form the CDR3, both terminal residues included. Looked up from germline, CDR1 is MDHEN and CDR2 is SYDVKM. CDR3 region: CASSSSTGITYEQYF.

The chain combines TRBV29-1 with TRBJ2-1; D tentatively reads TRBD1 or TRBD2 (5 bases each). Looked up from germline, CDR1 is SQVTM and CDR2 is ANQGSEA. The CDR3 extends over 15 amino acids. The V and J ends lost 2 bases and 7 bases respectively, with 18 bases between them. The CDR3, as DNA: TGCAGCGTTGAAAACCCCGATCGGGACCTAAATGAGCAGTTCTTC. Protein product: CSVENPDRDLNEQFF.

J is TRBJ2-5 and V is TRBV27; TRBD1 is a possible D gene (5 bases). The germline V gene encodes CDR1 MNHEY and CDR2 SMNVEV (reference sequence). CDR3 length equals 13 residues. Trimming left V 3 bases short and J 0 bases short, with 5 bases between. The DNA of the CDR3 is TGTGCCAGCAGTTTGGACAACCAAGAGACCCAGTACTTC. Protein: CASSLDNQETQYF.

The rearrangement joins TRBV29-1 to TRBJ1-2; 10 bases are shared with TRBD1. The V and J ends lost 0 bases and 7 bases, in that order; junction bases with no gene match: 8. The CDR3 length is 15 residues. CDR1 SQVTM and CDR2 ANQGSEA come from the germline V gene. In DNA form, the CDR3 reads TGCAGCGTTGAAGAGCGGGACAGGGGCTTTGGTGGCTACACCTTC. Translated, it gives CSVEERDRGFGGYTF.

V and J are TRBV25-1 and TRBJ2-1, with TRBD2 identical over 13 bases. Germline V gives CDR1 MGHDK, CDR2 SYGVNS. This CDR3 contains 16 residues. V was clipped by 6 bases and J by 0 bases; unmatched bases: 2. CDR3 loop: CASRGLAGPSYNEQFF. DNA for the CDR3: TGTGCCAGCAGGGGACTAGCGGGGCCCTCCTACAATGAGCAGTTCTTC.